The 31 T cell receptor beta chains presented below share a single source sample, sequenced in a study of blood T cell repertoires in COVID-19 (dated by TCRdb to 2020 to 2021). The library was obtained by the immunoSEQ multiplex PCR assay. As stored in TCRdb, this immuneACCESS dataset retains in-frame rearrangements with V and J assigned. A fraction of the clones does not appear; measured against another copy, unresolved V genes explain less than half of the discrepancy, and the remainder lacks a known reason. The sample table lists roughly 52,000 clones, around 90% of them with a count of one. The leading ten clones occupy roughly a fifth of the sample. The sequenced sample was peripheral blood. The receptors come from a human donor in a cohort sampled during active COVID-19.

This chain links TRBV7-2 with TRBJ1-2, with D perhaps TRBD1 (6 bases). CDR3 length equals 13 residues. CDR1 SGHTA and CDR2 FQGNSA come from the germline V gene. Trimming took off 7 bases at V and 8 bases at J, with 17 bases between the two ends. CDR3 sequence (DNA): TGTGCCAGCACCCCCGCGGGGGGCGTGGGCTACACCTTC. Its protein is CASTPAGGVGYTF.

CDR3 sequence: CASSSGPNRGNSPLHF. CDR3 nucleotide sequence: TGTGCCAGCTCCTCCGGGCCAAACAGGGGCAATTCACCCCTCCACTTT. The chain is built from TRBV18 and TRBJ1-6; 7 bases are a match to TRBD1. CDR3 length equals 16 residues. From germline, CDR1 is KGHSH and CDR2 LQKENI. The V and J ends lost 6 bases and 7 bases, in that order; junction bases with no gene match: 12.

The chain recombines TRBV19 with TRBJ1-6; 9 positions agree with TRBD1. The CDR3 consists of 15 residues. V shed 4 bases and J 9 bases; nucleotides not matched to a gene: 7. Germline V gene lookup returns CDR1 LNHDA and CDR2 SQIVND (reference sequence). The CDR3 protein is CASSTNTGGFSPLHF. The CDR3 DNA follows: TGTGCCAGTAGTACCAACACAGGGGGCTTTTCACCCCTCCACTTT.

This chain connects TRBV5-4 to TRBJ2-7; 9 bases are a match to TRBD1. There are 17 residues in the CDR3. V dropped 4 bases and J dropped 0; count of bases not matched to a gene: 11. Germline CDR1 reads SGHNT; CDR2 reads YYREEE (reference sequence). The CDR3 nucleotides read TGTGCCAGCAGCAGCGCTAGGGACAGGGTCTTCTCCTACGAGCAGTACTTC. It is translated as CASSSARDRVFSYEQYF.

V gene TRBV4-1 combines with J gene TRBJ2-5; TRBD2 might be the D (6 bases). Trimming shortened V by 1 base and J by 0 bases, and 9 bases separated the two germline ends. CDR3 length equals 15 residues. The germline V gene has CDR1 MGHRA and CDR2 YSYEKL. The CDR3 sequence is CASSQAGEYQETQYF. The DNA of the CDR3 is TGCGCCAGCAGCCAAGCGGGGGAGTACCAAGAGACCCAGTACTTC.

J is TRBJ1-4 and V is TRBV28; 8 bases map to TRBD1. Germline V lookup: CDR1 MDHEN, CDR2 SYDVKM. V shed 3 bases, J shed 1 base, and the junction held 7 bases outside the gene matches. This CDR3 comprises 17 residues. As DNA, the CDR3 is TGTGCCAGCAGTTTTTTTGGCAGGGGGCGAACTAATGAAAAACTGTTTTTT. Its translation is CASSFFGRGRTNEKLFF.

The chain uses TRBV4-1 and TRBJ2-5; 7 bases fit TRBD1. Per the germline V gene, CDR1 is MGHRA and CDR2 is YSYEKL. The J segment lost 1 base and the V segment lost 2 bases, leaving 7 bases of the junction unmatched. This CDR3 has 16 residues. CDR3 sequence (DNA): TGCGCCAGCAGCCAATTCGGTGGACAGGCCCAAGAGACCCAGTACTTC. This gives the protein CASSQFGGQAQETQYF.

V usage is TRBV18 and J usage is TRBJ1-3; TRBD1 agrees at 9 bases. J was trimmed by 2 bases and V by 1 base; bases with no gene match: 6. Germline CDR1 is KGHSH and CDR2 is LQKENI. This CDR3 comprises 17 residues. CDR3 sequence reads: CASSPQDRGMAGNTIYF. DNA of the CDR3: TGTGCCAGCTCACCACAGGACAGGGGAATGGCTGGAAACACCATATATTTT.

This rearrangement joins TRBV21-1 to TRBJ1-3; no DNA check was done on the table's D call, TRBD1. TRBV21-1 is a pseudogene locus. This CDR3 region has 15 residues. The CDR3 reads CASSDRDREGNTIYF. The CDR3 DNA sequence: TGTGCCAGCAGCGACCGGGACAGAGAAGGAAACACCATATATTTT.

This rearrangement joins TRBV12-5 to TRBJ2-5; 14 positions agree with TRBD2. The CDR3 contains 16 residues. Germline V lookup: CDR1 LGHNT, CDR2 FRNRAP. V dropped 4 bases and J dropped 8; count of bases not matched to a gene: 9. CDR3 sequence (DNA): TGTGCTAGTGGTTCGGTGACTAGCGGGGGGGCCACAACCCAGTACTTC. It yields the protein CASGSVTSGGATTQYF.

The rearrangement links TRBV21-1 to TRBJ1-5. TRBV21-1 is listed as a pseudogene. The CDR3 runs to 18 residues. The CDR3 is CASSKRSGPGYSNQPQHF. The CDR3 DNA reads as TGTGCCAGCAGCAAAAGAAGCGGGCCGGGATATAGCAATCAGCCCCAGCATTTT.

The rearrangement links TRBV9 to TRBJ1-4, with 7 bases identical to TRBD1. V lost 4 bases, J lost 8 bases, and 11 bases stayed unmatched. CDR3 size: 15 residues. CDR1 and CDR2 from the germline V gene are SGDLS and YYNGEE. This CDR3 reads CASSTAGQRGEKLFF. DNA of the CDR3: TGTGCCAGCAGCACCGCGGGACAGAGAGGGGAAAAACTGTTTTTT.

This chain links TRBV7-2 with TRBJ2-5; 10 positions agree with TRBD1. V lost 4 bases and J lost 5; bases outside the gene matches: 4. Germline CDR1 reads SGHTA; CDR2 reads FQGNSA. The CDR3 has 14 amino acids. The CDR3: CASSSDRGGETQYF. CDR3 sequence (DNA): TGTGCCAGCAGCTCGGACAGGGGGGGTGAGACCCAGTACTTC.

This rearrangement joins TRBV3-1 (or the pseudogene TRBV3-2) to TRBJ1-2; D ambiguous. The CDR3 consists of 14 residues. The germline CDR1 and CDR2 sequences are LGHDT and YNNKEL (reference sequence). Trimming took off 4 bases at V and 6 bases at J, with 15 bases between the two ends. This CDR3 is CASSRSGSGDGYTF. The CDR3 bases are TGTGCCAGCAGCCGTTCCGGCTCCGGGGATGGCTACACCTTC.

The J gene is TRBJ2-1, the V gene TRBV15, with D possibly TRBD2 on 6 matching bases. The germline gives CDR1 LNHNV, CDR2 YYDKDF (reference sequence). The CDR3 totals 16 residues. The V gene lost 2 bases and the J gene lost 0 bases, with 11 bases spanning the gap. The CDR3 reads CATSRSLGGSYNEQFF. The CDR3 coding sequence is TGTGCCACCAGCAGAAGTTTGGGGGGCTCCTACAATGAGCAGTTCTTC. The whole variable domain, filled in from reference TRBV15 and TRBJ2-1, reads DAMVIQNPRYQVTQFGKPVTLSCSQTLNHNVMYWYQQKSSQAPKLLFHYYDKDFNNEADTPDNFQSRRPNTSFCFLDIRSPGLGDTAMYLCATSRSLGGSYNEQFFGPGTRLTVL.

V gene TRBV21-1 combines with J gene TRBJ2-7; the DNA was not used to check the table's D call, TRBD2. TRBV21-1 is a pseudogene segment. This CDR3 spans 15 amino acids. The CDR3 DNA sequence: TGTGCCAGCAGCGGTCGGACTAGCGGGGTTTCCGAGCAGTACTTC. Amino acids: CASSGRTSGVSEQYF.

The chain employs TRBV2 and TRBJ2-3; D gene unclear. The CDR3 extends over 14 amino acids. The V and J ends lost 8 bases and 0 bases respectively, with 12 bases between them. CDR1 and CDR2 from the germline V gene are SNHLY and FYNNEI. The CDR3 reads CASATDFSTDTQYF. The CDR3 nucleotides read TGTGCCAGCGCTACCGACTTTAGCACAGATACGCAGTATTTT.

V usage is TRBV19 and J usage is TRBJ1-3, with D perhaps matching TRBD1 (6 bases). The germline V and J ends were trimmed by 5 bases and 0 bases, with 11 bases remaining between them. The CDR3 length is 15 residues. Per germline, CDR1 LNHDA and CDR2 SQIVND (reference sequence). The CDR3 DNA reads as TGTGCCAGTAGTGCACAGGGACCCTCTGGAAACACCATATATTTT. Protein: CASSAQGPSGNTIYF. Using reference TRBV19 and TRBJ1-3 for the parts outside the CDR3, the full variable domain is DGGITQSPKYLFRKEGQNVTLSCEQNLNHDAMYWYRQDPGQGLRLIYYSQIVNDFQKGDIAEGYSVSREKKESFPLTVTSAQKNPTAFYLCASSAQGPSGNTIYFGEGSWLTVV.

The chain uses TRBV5-1 and TRBJ2-3, with 7 bases matching TRBD1. The junction had 3 bases not matched to a gene; V was cut back by 4 bases and J by 7 bases. The germline V gene encodes CDR1 SGHRS and CDR2 YFSETQ. The CDR3 has 12 amino acids. The chain's CDR3 is CASSPGQNTQYF. The CDR3, as DNA: TGCGCCAGCAGCCCGGGACAGAATACGCAGTATTTT.

J is TRBJ1-6 and V is TRBV18, with D uncertain. Germline V lookup: CDR1 KGHSH, CDR2 LQKENI. V was clipped by 5 bases and J by 6 bases, with 8 bases between them. The length of the CDR3 is 13 residues. The CDR3 loop reads CASSGLGNSPLHF. The CDR3 DNA reads as TGTGCCAGCTCAGGGCTGGGTAATTCACCCCTCCACTTT.

The rearrangement links TRBV28 to TRBJ2-7, with 7 bases fitting TRBD1. With 4 bases clipped from V and 2 bases from J, the junction kept 8 bases outside the gene matches. Looked up from germline, CDR1 is MDHEN and CDR2 is SYDVKM. The CDR3 length is 15 residues. Here the CDR3 reads CASSSLAGGTYEQYF. CDR3 in DNA: TGTGCCAGCAGTTCCCTGGCAGGGGGTACCTACGAGCAGTACTTC.

The CDR3 loop is CASSFSGTQPTDTQYF. CDR3 DNA: TGCGCCAGCAGCTTTTCCGGGACTCAACCCACAGATACGCAGTATTTT. This chain links TRBV5-1 with TRBJ2-3; possibly TRBD2 for D (6 bases). This CDR3 region has 16 residues. Germline V CDR1 and CDR2: SGHRS, YFSETQ. Trimming shortened V by 2 bases and J by 2 bases, and 15 bases separated the two germline ends. Variable domain in full (rest from reference TRBV5-1 and TRBJ2-3): KAGVTQTPRYLIKTRGQQVTLSCSPISGHRSVSWYQQTPGQGLQFLFEYFSETQRNKGNFPGRFSGRQFSNSRSEMNVSTLELGDSALYLCASSFSGTQPTDTQYFGPGTRLTVL.

The chain combines TRBV6-5 with TRBJ2-1, with TRBD1 identical over 11 bases. CDR3 size: 15 residues. The V segment lost 7 bases and the J segment 6 bases; nucleotides outside the gene matches: 8. Germline assignment: CDR1 MNHEY and CDR2 SVGAGI. CDR3 in DNA: TGTGCCAGCACTAACACCGGGACAGGGGGCAATGAGCAGTTCTTC. Translation: CASTNTGTGGNEQFF.

The CDR3 here is CASSPDPDRGGSYEQYF. For the CDR3, the DNA is TGTGCCAGCAGCCCCGACCCCGACAGGGGGGGGAGCTACGAGCAGTACTTC. The genes are TRBV5-4 and TRBJ2-7, with 9 bases fitting TRBD1. Germline CDR1 SGHNT, CDR2 YYREEE (reference sequence). Trimming removed 4 bases from V and 3 bases from J; junction bases left unmatched: 14. The CDR3 covers 17 residues. The full variable domain, its missing parts supplied by reference TRBV5-4 and TRBJ2-7, is ETGVTQSPTHLIKTRGQQVTLRCSSQSGHNTVSWYQQALGQGPQFIFQYYREEENGRGNFPPRFSGLQFPNYSSELNVNALELDDSALYLCASSPDPDRGGSYEQYFGPGTRLTVT.

The V call is TRBV6-2 or TRBV6-3, the J call TRBJ1-5; 7 bases match TRBD1. V lost 4 bases to trimming and J lost 8 bases; unmatched junction nucleotides: 11. Germline V lookup: CDR1 MNHEY, CDR2 SVGEGT. This CDR3 has 15 amino acids. The CDR3 is CASSWGPGQREPQHF. The DNA for the CDR3 is TGTGCCAGCAGTTGGGGCCCGGGACAGCGTGAGCCCCAGCATTTT.

V and J are TRBV9 and TRBJ1-2; possible D gene TRBD1, 6 bases. This CDR3 region has 14 residues. Looked up from germline, CDR1 is SGDLS and CDR2 is YYNGEE. V dropped 0 bases and J dropped 4 bases, with 10 bases sitting between them. The CDR3 DNA reads TGTGCCAGCAGCGTAGTTGGACAGTCCTATGGCTACACCTTC. As protein: CASSVVGQSYGYTF.

In its sample, this clone was seen once. V usage is TRBV7-3 and J usage is TRBJ2-2; D unclear. In germline, CDR1 is SGHTA, CDR2 FQGTGA. This CDR3 is built from 18 residues. Trimming cost V 2 bases and J 0 bases, with 16 bases left between them. Here the CDR3 DNA reads TGTGCCAGCAGCTTATGGGCAGTCTCCTTCGCGAACACCGGGGAGCTGTTTTTT. Translating it yields CASSLWAVSFANTGELFF. Full variable domain (remainder filled in from reference TRBV7-3 and TRBJ2-2): GAGVSQTPSNKVTEKGKYVELRCDPISGHTALYWYRQSLGQGPEFLIYFQGTGAADDSGLPNDRFFAVRPEGSVSTLKIQRTERGDSAVYLCASSLWAVSFANTGELFFGEGSRLTVL.

The CDR3 is CASSYHIRRGHQETQYF. DNA of the CDR3: TGTGCCAGCAGTTACCACATCCGGAGGGGTCATCAAGAGACCCAGTACTTC. The chain is built from TRBV6-2 or TRBV6-3 and TRBJ2-5; perhaps TRBD2 as D (6 bases). Trimming stripped 2 bases from V and 2 bases from J, with 18 bases between. Germline-derived CDR1 and CDR2 are MNHEY and SVGEGT. This CDR3 is built from 17 residues.

V is TRBV29-1 and J is TRBJ2-7; 9 nucleotides align to TRBD1. The ends lost 2 bases at V and 2 bases at J; junction bases unmatched: 7. There are 15 residues in the CDR3. The germline CDR1 and CDR2 sequences are SQVTM and ANQGSEA. CDR3 nucleotide sequence: TGCAGCGTTGAATCCTACAGGGGGCCCCCCTACGAGCAGTACTTC. This gives the protein CSVESYRGPPYEQYF.

This clone was observed many times. J is TRBJ1-5 and V is TRBV6-5; D is uncertain. CDR3 length equals 15 residues. CDR1 and CDR2 (germline): MNHEY, SVGAGI. The V and J ends lost 6 bases and 5 bases respectively, with 17 bases between them. The DNA of the CDR3 is TGTGCCAGCAGGGATCTCGGAGGGAGTTATCAGCCCCAGCATTTT. Protein sequence: CASRDLGGSYQPQHF.

V gene TRBV12-3 or TRBV12-4 combines with J gene TRBJ1-4; tentative D call: TRBD1 (5 bases). Deletions cut 8 bases from V and 5 bases from J, with 12 bases between. This CDR3 region has 13 residues. The CDR3 DNA reads as TGTGCCAGCCTCTGGTGGGGCAATGAAAAACTGTTTTTT. Translation gives CASLWWGNEKLFF.